This T cell receptor beta chain comes out of a study of early T cells in non-severe SARS-CoV-2 infection. Germline assignment: CDR1 SGHDT and CDR2 YYEEEE. CDR3 length: 16 amino acids. Trimming stripped 4 bases from V and 1 base from J, with 12 bases between. Each CDR3 protein is one row after TCRdb ran MiXCR on the 5' RACE reads. Of 50,000 or so distinct CDR3 sequences detected, 4.5% to 7% appear once; the ten largest clones hold under 5%. The chain employs TRBV5-6 and TRBJ2-6; no reliable D call. The sample taken for sequencing was whole blood. This clonotype was obtained from an adult who was a healthcare worker with PCR-confirmed SARS-CoV-2 infection or an uninfected control (not recorded which). DNA of the CDR3: TGTGCCAGCAGCCCCACGGGCCGATCTGGGGCCAACGTCCTGACTTTC. Translation: CASSPTGRSGANVLTF.